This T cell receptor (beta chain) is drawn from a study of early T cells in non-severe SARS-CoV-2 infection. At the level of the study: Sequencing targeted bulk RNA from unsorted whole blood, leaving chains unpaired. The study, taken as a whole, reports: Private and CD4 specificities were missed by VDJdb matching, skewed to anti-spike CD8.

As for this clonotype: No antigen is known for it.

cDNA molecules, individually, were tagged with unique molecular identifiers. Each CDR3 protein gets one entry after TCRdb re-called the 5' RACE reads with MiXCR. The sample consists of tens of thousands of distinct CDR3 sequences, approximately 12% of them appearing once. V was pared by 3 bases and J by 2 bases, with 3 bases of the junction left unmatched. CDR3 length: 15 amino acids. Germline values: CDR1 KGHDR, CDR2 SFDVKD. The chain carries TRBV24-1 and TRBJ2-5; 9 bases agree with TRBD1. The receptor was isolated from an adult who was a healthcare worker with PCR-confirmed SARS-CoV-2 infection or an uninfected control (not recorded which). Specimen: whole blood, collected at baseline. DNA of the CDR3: TGTGCCACCAGTGATCCAGGACAGGGGCAAGAGACCCAGTACTTC. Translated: CATSDPGQGQETQYF.